One and the same sample provided the 14 T cell receptor beta chains below, sequenced in a study of cytomegalovirus exposure and HLA in healthy donors (dated by TCRdb to about 2017). Library generation was performed with the immunoSEQ multiplex PCR assay. A mixture of 60 forward primers for TCR Vbeta segments and 13 reverse primers for TCR Jbeta segments was used in the multiplex PCR. TCRdb's version of the immuneACCESS table is confined to in-frame rearrangements and falls short of the full clone set. An unresolved V gene accounts for under half of the shortfall where checked; the remainder is of unknown origin. The sample has about 190,000 clones on record, 60% to 80% of them singletons. About 3.1% of the sample rests with the top ten. Sequencing used PBMCs. These receptors were obtained from a woman aged 25 to 39 in good health and CMV-seropositive.

The chain employs TRBV5-1 and TRBJ2-5; possibly TRBD2 for D (6 bases). Trimming shortened V by 4 bases and J by 6 bases, and 13 bases separated the two germline ends. This CDR3 contains 13 residues. Germline V gene lookup returns CDR1 SGHRS and CDR2 YFSETQ. This chain's CDR3 is CASSPGAWKTQYF. The CDR3, as DNA: TGCGCCAGCAGCCCGGGAGCGTGGAAGACCCAGTACTTC.

This clone occurred once. V and J are TRBV2 and TRBJ2-5; TRBD2 aligns across 8 bases. This CDR3 contains 15 residues. The ends lost 6 bases at V and 5 bases at J; junction bases unmatched: 11. Germline values: CDR1 SNHLY, CDR2 FYNNEI. CDR3 sequence (DNA): TGTGCCAGCAGCCCGGCGATAGCGGGAACGGAGACCCAGTACTTC. It is translated as CASSPAIAGTETQYF.

This rearrangement joins TRBV7-2 to TRBJ2-7, with 7 bases matching TRBD2. Germline lookup yields CDR1 SGHTA and CDR2 FQGNSA. This CDR3 region has 16 residues. Germline trimming cut 2 bases from V and 2 bases from J; bases unmatched to any gene: 9. CDR3 sequence reads: CASSLKASGIPYEQYF. The CDR3 DNA sequence: TGTGCCAGCAGCTTAAAGGCGAGCGGGATACCCTACGAGCAGTACTTC.

This clone came up a few times. The V call is TRBV19, the J call TRBJ2-7; 9 bases align to TRBD2. The CDR3 runs to 15 residues. Germline-derived CDR1 and CDR2 are LNHDA and SQIVND (reference sequence). With V trimmed by 0 bases and J by 6 bases, 6 bases remained unmatched. The CDR3 loop reads CASSIESSGRREQYF. The DNA of the CDR3 is TGTGCCAGTAGTATAGAGTCGAGCGGGAGGCGCGAGCAGTACTTC.

This CDR3 is CASSLDEAHEAFF. CDR3 nucleotide sequence: TGTGCCAGCAGCTTAGATGAGGCGCATGAAGCTTTCTTT. The chain employs TRBV11-3 and TRBJ1-1; D ambiguous. V was pared by 0 bases and J by 7 bases, with 9 bases between. From germline, CDR1 is SGHNT and CDR2 YENEEA. The CDR3 totals 13 residues.

The chain joins TRBV9 to TRBJ2-3; TRBD2 agrees at 7 bases. Trimming cost V 1 base and J 6 bases; bases outside gene matches: 11. The germline V gene has CDR1 SGDLS and CDR2 YYNGEE. This CDR3 is 16 amino acids long. CDR3: CASSVRFGRAADTQYF. The DNA for the CDR3 is TGTGCCAGCAGCGTACGGTTTGGGAGGGCCGCCGATACGCAGTATTTT.

This clone has only one observation. The V and J genes are TRBV19 and TRBJ2-1; D gene unclear. CDR1 LNHDA and CDR2 SQIVND come from the germline V gene (reference sequence). V lost 1 base to trimming and J lost 3 bases, with 10 bases between them. This CDR3 is 15 amino acids long. The CDR3, as DNA: TGTGCCAGTAGTATAGCCGGAGACTTCTACAATGAGCAGTTCTTC. This gives the protein CASSIAGDFYNEQFF.

This clone was picked up a small number of times. The chain recombines TRBV19 with TRBJ2-7; D unresolved. The V and J ends lost 5 bases and 3 bases respectively, with 11 bases between them. Germline V lookup: CDR1 LNHDA, CDR2 SQIVND (reference sequence). This CDR3 is 13 amino acids long. The CDR3 here is CASSLSSGYEQYF. For the CDR3, the DNA is TGTGCCAGTAGTTTGTCTTCAGGCTACGAGCAGTACTTC. Variable domain in full (rest from reference TRBV19 and TRBJ2-7): DGGITQSPKYLFRKEGQNVTLSCEQNLNHDAMYWYRQDPGQGLRLIYYSQIVNDFQKGDIAEGYSVSREKKESFPLTVTSAQKNPTAFYLCASSLSSGYEQYFGPGTRLTVT.

The chain has TRBV28 and TRBJ2-3, with TRBD2 matching over 10 bases. The junction had 9 bases not matched to a gene; V was cut back by 6 bases and J by 9 bases. Germline values: CDR1 MDHEN, CDR2 SYDVKM. This CDR3 spans 14 amino acids. The CDR3 DNA sequence: TGTGCCAGCAGGCGGCCAGCGGGAGGGAGAACGCAGTATTTT. Amino acids: CASRRPAGGRTQYF.

This clone was detected only a few times. In DNA form, the CDR3 reads TGTGCCACCGGGACAGGGGTCCATCAGCCCCAGCATTTT. Residues: CATGTGVHQPQHF. The chain uses TRBV6-6 and TRBJ1-5; 10 bases line up with TRBD1. The CDR3 loop spans 13 amino acids. CDR1 MNHNY and CDR2 SVGAGI come from the germline V gene (reference sequence). The V segment lost 10 bases and the J segment 5 bases; nucleotides outside the gene matches: 5.

This chain uses TRBV6-1 with TRBJ1-5, with D perhaps TRBD1 (6 bases). The V gene lost 8 bases and the J gene lost 0 bases, with 14 bases spanning the gap. Germline CDR1 reads MNHNS; CDR2 reads SASEGT. The length of the CDR3 is 15 residues. The CDR3 spells CASGTGPSSNQPQHF. CDR3 DNA sequence: TGTGCCAGCGGTACAGGGCCGAGTAGCAATCAGCCCCAGCATTTT.

The chain has TRBV28 and TRBJ2-2; weak D call: TRBD1 (6 bases). The V gene lost 4 bases and the J gene lost 4 bases, with 13 bases spanning the gap. Germline lookup yields CDR1 MDHEN and CDR2 SYDVKM. The CDR3 loop spans 15 amino acids. CDR3 in DNA: TGTGCCAGCAGTTCACCGAGGGGGATCACCGGGGAGCTGTTTTTT. It translates to CASSSPRGITGELFF.

V is TRBV4-1 and J is TRBJ2-5; D might be TRBD1 (5 bases). Germline V lookup: CDR1 MGHRA, CDR2 YSYEKL. The CDR3 has 15 amino acids. V dropped 0 bases and J dropped 3 bases, with 11 bases sitting between them. The CDR3 DNA is TGCGCCAGCAGCCAAGATTCTGACAGAAAAGAGACCCAGTACTTC. Translation: CASSQDSDRKETQYF.

The rearrangement links TRBV2 to TRBJ2-7; D not resolved. Trimming shortened V by 2 bases and J by 1 base, and 15 bases separated the two germline ends. CDR3 length equals 16 residues. Germline CDR1 reads SNHLY; CDR2 reads FYNNEI. The CDR3 region is CASSEHLVFTSYEQYF. CDR3 in DNA: TGTGCCAGCAGTGAACATCTGGTTTTTACTTCCTACGAGCAGTACTTC.